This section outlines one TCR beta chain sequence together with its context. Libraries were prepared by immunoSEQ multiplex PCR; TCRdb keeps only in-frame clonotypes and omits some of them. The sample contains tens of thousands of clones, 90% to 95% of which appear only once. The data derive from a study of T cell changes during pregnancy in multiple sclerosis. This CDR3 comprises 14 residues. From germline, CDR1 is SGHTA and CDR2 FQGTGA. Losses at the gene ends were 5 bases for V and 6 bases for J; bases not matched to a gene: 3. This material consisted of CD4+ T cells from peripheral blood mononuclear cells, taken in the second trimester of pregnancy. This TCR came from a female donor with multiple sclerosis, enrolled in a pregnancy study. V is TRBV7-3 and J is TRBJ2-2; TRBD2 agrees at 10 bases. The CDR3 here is CASSETSGAGELFF. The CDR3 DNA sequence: TGTGCCAGCAGCGAAACTAGCGGGGCCGGGGAGCTGTTTTTT.